This T cell receptor beta chain is drawn from a study of blood T cells in healthy people across ages. There were at least 5 micrograms of total RNA extracted from every sample. Using a J-beta primer mix together with a sample-barcoded 5' primer, a second PCR was run for about 6 to 12 cycles. From the 5' RACE reads, TCRdb called clonotypes with MiXCR, one entry per CDR3 protein. The sample shows 780,000 or so distinct CDR3 sequences, 53% of them seen only once. Material: blood. The receptor was isolated from a man older than 75 in good health.

This CDR3 reads CSVGRDAHEQYF. The CDR3 DNA is TGCAGCGTGGGTAGGGATGCCCACGAGCAGTACTTC. The V and J genes are TRBV29-1 and TRBJ2-7; D ambiguous. V lost 6 bases and J 5 bases, leaving 14 bases between the germline ends. This CDR3 contains 12 residues. Germline lookup yields CDR1 SQVTM and CDR2 ANQGSEA.